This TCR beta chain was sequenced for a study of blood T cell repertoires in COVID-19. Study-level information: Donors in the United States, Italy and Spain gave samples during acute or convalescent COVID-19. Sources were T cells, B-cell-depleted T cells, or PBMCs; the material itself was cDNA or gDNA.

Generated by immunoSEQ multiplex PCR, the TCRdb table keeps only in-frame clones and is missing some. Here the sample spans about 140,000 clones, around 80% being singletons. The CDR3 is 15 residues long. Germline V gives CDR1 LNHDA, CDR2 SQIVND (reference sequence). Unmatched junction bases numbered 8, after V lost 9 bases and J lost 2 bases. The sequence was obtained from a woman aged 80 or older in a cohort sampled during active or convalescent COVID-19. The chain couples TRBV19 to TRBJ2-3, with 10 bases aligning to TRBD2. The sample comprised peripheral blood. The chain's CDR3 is CASQGLASPTDTQYF. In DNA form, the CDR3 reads TGTGCCAGCCAGGGACTAGCGTCACCCACAGATACGCAGTATTTT.